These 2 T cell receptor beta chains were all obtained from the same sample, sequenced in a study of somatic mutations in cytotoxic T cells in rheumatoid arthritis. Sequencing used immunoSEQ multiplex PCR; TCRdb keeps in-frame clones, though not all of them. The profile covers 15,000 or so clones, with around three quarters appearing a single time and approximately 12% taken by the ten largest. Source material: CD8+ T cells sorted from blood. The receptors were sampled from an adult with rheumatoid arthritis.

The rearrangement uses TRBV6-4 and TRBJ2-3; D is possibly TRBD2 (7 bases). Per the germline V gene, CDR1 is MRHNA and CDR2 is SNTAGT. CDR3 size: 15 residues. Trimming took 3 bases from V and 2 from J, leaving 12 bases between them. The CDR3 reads CASSEGGGATDTQYF. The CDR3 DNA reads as TGTGCCAGCAGTGAAGGGGGGGGAGCCACAGATACGCAGTATTTT.

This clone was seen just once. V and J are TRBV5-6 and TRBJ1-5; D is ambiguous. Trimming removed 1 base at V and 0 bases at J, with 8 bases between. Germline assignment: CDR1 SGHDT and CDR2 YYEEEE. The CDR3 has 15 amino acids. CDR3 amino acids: CASSLSGDSNQPQHF. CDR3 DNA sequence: TGTGCCAGCAGCTTGTCGGGAGATAGCAATCAGCCCCAGCATTTT. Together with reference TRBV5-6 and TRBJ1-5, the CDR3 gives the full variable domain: DAGVTQSPTHLIKTRGQQVTLRCSPKSGHDTVSWYQQALGQGPQFIFQYYEEEERQRGNFPDRFSGHQFPNYSSELNVNALLLGDSALYLCASSLSGDSNQPQHFGDGTRLSIL.